This TCR beta chain appears in the sequencing data of a study of blood T cell repertoires in COVID-19. Study context: PBMCs, B-cell-depleted T cells, or T cells provided the cDNA or gDNA that made up the material.

This table comes from immunoSEQ multiplex PCR, and its TCRdb copy is limited to in-frame clones, with some not included. In the table there are under 300,000 clones, 70% to 90% of which are singletons. This CDR3 has 14 amino acids. Germline CDR1 and CDR2: SGHAT and FQNNGV. V was shortened by 1 base and J by 8 bases, with 13 bases between the two germline ends. The sequence was obtained from a woman between 70 and 85 years old with acute or convalescent COVID-19. Material for sequencing was peripheral blood. The chain is built from TRBV11-2 and TRBJ2-3, with TRBD1 as a possible D gene (6 bases). This CDR3 is CASSLGTQQGTQYF. CDR3 bases: TGTGCCAGCAGCTTAGGGACCCAACAGGGTACGCAGTATTTT.